Given below is one T cell receptor (beta chain) in context. Generated by immunoSEQ multiplex PCR, the TCRdb table keeps only in-frame clones and is missing some. Here the sample spans over 30,000 clones, 85% to 90% being singletons. The CDR3 totals 14 residues. Trimming removed 1 base from V and 12 bases from J; junction bases left unmatched: 4. The germline gives CDR1 SGHNT, CDR2 YENEEA. The data originate from a study of blood T cell repertoires in COVID-19. The sequencing sample was made of peripheral blood. The receptor was derived from a man in his 70s with acute or convalescent COVID-19. The chain employs TRBV11-3 and TRBJ2-1; 12 bases fit TRBD2. This chain's CDR3 is CASSLGLAGEVQFF. The CDR3 DNA reads TGTGCCAGCAGCTTAGGACTAGCGGGAGAAGTGCAGTTCTTC.